This is a list of T cell receptor beta chains from one sample in a study of pediatric ulcerative colitis. Using immunoSEQ multiplex PCR, the repertoire was profiled, and TCRdb retains in-frame clones only, with some absent. The data show tens of thousands of clones, about 81% seen once. The sequenced sample was gut tissue. These receptors came from a boy younger than 18 with mild ulcerative colitis. Each CDR3 is given with its conserved first and last residue. The D gene is left open where the match is weak. Expanded clones are given a class, and other clones once, few, many or no size at all.

d_gene | abundance | j_gene | v_gene | CDR3nt | CDR3aa
TRBD1 | NA | TRBJ1-2 | TRBV7-2 | TGTGCCAGCAGCCTAGGAAGGGGGCTCTATGGCTACACCTTC | CASSLGRGLYGYTF
NA | NA | TRBJ1-1 | TRBV28 | TGTGCCGGAAAGACAGTGGGTCGCACTGAAGCTTTCTTT | CAGKTVGRTEAFF
NA | NA | TRBJ1-6 | TRBV4-1 | TGCGCCAGCAGCCAAGATGCGCCAGGGTCGAATTCACCCCTCCACTTT | CASSQDAPGSNSPLHF
NA | few | TRBJ1-1 | TRBV30 | TGTGCCTCCCGGGACCGGGGAGCTTTCTTT | CASRDRGAFF
TRBD1 | NA | TRBJ1-2 | TRBV2 | TGTGCCAGCAGTCTCCCCGGGACAGCTAACTATGGCTACACCTTC | CASSLPGTANYGYTF
TRBD2 | NA | TRBJ2-3 | TRBV5-8 | TGTGCCAGCAGCCCCAGCGGGGGGGCCGTGGATACGCAGTATTTT | CASSPSGGAVDTQYF
NA | NA | TRBJ1-2 | TRBV7-9 | TGTGCCAGCAGTAAGGGAGAGCGGCGTGGCTACACCTTC | CASSKGERRGYTF
TRBD1 | NA | TRBJ2-7 | TRBV4-1 | TGCGCCAGCAGCCGGGGACAGGGTCCCTACGAGCAGTACTTC | CASSRGQGPYEQYF
TRBD1 | NA | TRBJ1-4 | TRBV27 | TGTGCCAGCAGTCCCCTCAGGGGGCGAGGAAAACTGTTTTTT | CASSPLRGRGKLFF
NA | NA | TRBJ1-6 | TRBV5-6 | TGTGCCAGCAGCTCCAACCCAGGGATCTCCTATAATTCACCCCTCCACTTT | CASSSNPGISYNSPLHF
NA | NA | TRBJ2-7 | TRBV21-1 | TGTGCCAGCGACCGGGACAGGGTAATTCTAGGGCAGTACTTC | CASDRDRVILGQYF
NA | NA | TRBJ1-2 | TRBV6-5 | TGTGCCAGCAGGGAGGATCGACGATATGGCTACACCTTC | CASREDRRYGYTF
NA | NA | TRBJ1-2 | TRBV6-1 | TGTGCCAGCAGACATACAGCTAACTATGGCTACACCTTC | CASRHTANYGYTF
NA | NA | TRBJ2-2 | TRBV5-6 | TGTGCCAGCAGCTTTTTTGGGACTAACACCGGGGAGCTGTTTTTT | CASSFFGTNTGELFF
NA | NA | TRBJ1-1 | TRBV5-1 | TGCGCCAGCAGCTTGGACCGCCCAGGAGTTAACACTGAAGCTTTCTTT | CASSLDRPGVNTEAFF
NA | NA | TRBJ2-1 | TRBV4-1 | TGCGCCAGCAGCCTCAGGGTTCAGGGGCGTCCGTTCTTC | CASSLRVQGRPFF
NA | NA | TRBJ1-1 | TRBV5-1 | TGCGCCAGCAGTTTTGCTGGGGCTAACACTGAAGCTTTCTTT | CASSFAGANTEAFF
NA | once | TRBJ1-1 | TRBV18 | TGTGCCAGCTCACCAATCCAGGGGGCTTTCTTT | CASSPIQGAFF
TRBD2 | NA | TRBJ2-3 | TRBV7-8 | TGTGCCAGCAGCTTAGATGGTAGCGGGGAAACAGATACGCAGTATTTT | CASSLDGSGETDTQYF
NA | NA | TRBJ1-2 | TRBV5-1 | TGCGCCAGCAGCTTTGGAAACTATGGCTACACCTTC | CASSFGNYGYTF
NA | NA | TRBJ1-1 | TRBV5-1 | TGCGCCAGCAGCTTGGGGGTAGGGGCTAACACTGAAGCTTTCTTT | CASSLGVGANTEAFF
NA | NA | TRBJ1-2 | TRBV30 | TGTGCCTGGAGAAGGGCTGGCTACACCTTC | CAWRRAGYTF
NA | NA | TRBJ2-7 | TRBV7-2 | TGTGCCAGCAGCTTAGCCACAGAAAGATACGAGCAGTACTTC | CASSLATERYEQYF
NA | NA | TRBJ1-2 | TRBV6-1 | TGTGCCAGCAGCCCGACAGGATTCTATGGCTACACCTTC | CASSPTGFYGYTF
NA | NA | TRBJ1-5 | TRBV2 | TGTGCCAGCAGCCAAACAGGGAACCTAAGCAATCAGCCCCAGCATTTT | CASSQTGNLSNQPQHF
NA | NA | TRBJ1-1 | TRBV7-9 | TGTGCCAGCAGCCGACGGACAGCCCGGCGCACTGAAGCTTTCTTT | CASSRRTARRTEAFF
NA | NA | TRBJ1-1 | TRBV4-1 | TGCGCCAGCAGCTATATCACCTCAGGGGCCACTGAAGCTTTCTTT | CASSYITSGATEAFF
NA | NA | TRBJ1-3 | TRBV7-6 | TGTGCCAGCAGCTTAGGGGGTAACTCTGGAAACACCATATATTTT | CASSLGGNSGNTIYF
NA | NA | TRBJ2-1 | TRBV6-1 | TGTGCCAGCAGTTCATGGGGAAATGAGCAGTTCTTC | CASSSWGNEQFF
NA | NA | TRBJ1-4 | TRBV5-1 | TGCGCCAGCCAGGCAAGGGCGAATGAAAAACTGTTTTTT | CASQARANEKLFF
NA | NA | TRBJ2-2 | TRBV4-1 | TGCGCCAGCAGCCAAGCGCGAACCGTCACCGGGGAGCTGTTTTTT | CASSQARTVTGELFF
TRBD1 | NA | TRBJ2-5 | TRBV7-2 | TGTGCCAGCAGCCAGACAGGGGGAGGAGGAGAGACCCAGTACTTC | CASSQTGGGGETQYF
NA | NA | TRBJ1-2 | TRBV7-9 | TGTGCCAGCAGTTTACGGGGAAGTCGGTACTATGGCTACACCTTC | CASSLRGSRYYGYTF
TRBD1 | NA | TRBJ2-2 | TRBV9 | TGTGCCAGCAGCGAACAGGGGGGAGCAGGGGAGCTGTTTTTT | CASSEQGGAGELFF
NA | NA | TRBJ2-1 | TRBV7-9 | TGTGCCAGCAGCCTGTCGACGTCGTACAATGAGCAGTTCTTC | CASSLSTSYNEQFF
NA | NA | TRBJ2-7 | TRBV30 | TGTGCCTGGAGTGTCATAGGAACCTCCTACGAGCAGTACTTC | CAWSVIGTSYEQYF
TRBD2 | once | TRBJ2-5 | TRBV9 | TGTGCCAGCGGGCCGGGACTAGCAGGAGAGACCCAGTACTTC | CASGPGLAGETQYF
NA | NA | TRBJ1-6 | TRBV4-2 | TGTGCCAGCAGCCAAGATTATAGCCCCGGGACACTCTTTACACCCCTCCACTTT | CASSQDYSPGTLFTPLHF
NA | NA | TRBJ2-7 | TRBV15 | TGTGCCACCAGCAGAGATCTCACAAGGTACTCCTACGAGCAGTACTTC | CATSRDLTRYSYEQYF
NA | NA | TRBJ1-5 | TRBV4-1 | TGCGCCAGCAGCCAACGCCAGGGGAATCAGCCCCAGCATTTT | CASSQRQGNQPQHF
TRBD1 | NA | TRBJ2-7 | TRBV5-4 | TGTGCCAGCAGCTCGGGACAGGGTAACGAGCAGTACTTC | CASSSGQGNEQYF
NA | few | TRBJ2-7 | TRBV6-5 | TGTGCCAGCAGGATGGCACACGGCTACGAGCAGTACTTC | CASRMAHGYEQYF
NA | NA | TRBJ2-7 | TRBV30 | TGTGCCTGGAGTCAACTCAGGGGCGGCGAGCAGTACTTC | CAWSQLRGGEQYF
TRBD2 | NA | TRBJ2-3 | TRBV4-2 | TGTGCCAGCAGCCTCGATCGGACTAGCTGGGGTTTGGGTACGCAGTATTTT | CASSLDRTSWGLGTQYF
NA | NA | TRBJ2-7 | TRBV21-1 | TGTGCCAGCAGCCCTAAGGGTTACGGGGGGGGCCTTAGCGAGCAGTACTTC | CASSPKGYGGGLSEQYF
NA | NA | TRBJ1-1 | TRBV5-1 | TGCGCCAGCAGCTACACACTAGGGTACACTGAAGCTTTCTTT | CASSYTLGYTEAFF
TRBD1 | NA | TRBJ1-2 | TRBV7-2 | TGTGCCAGCAGCTCGAATAGTTGGACACAGGGGGTTTATGGCTACACCTTC | CASSSNSWTQGVYGYTF
TRBD1 | NA | TRBJ2-5 | TRBV11-2 | TGTGCCAGCAGCTTAGTTCCACTTGACAGGGGGGCAGAGACCCAGTACTTC | CASSLVPLDRGAETQYF
NA | medium-sized | TRBJ1-4 | TRBV6-1 | TGTGCCAGCAGTGGGGTCAGGGACACCCGGGGGCGTGAAAAACTGTTTTTT | CASSGVRDTRGREKLFF
NA | NA | TRBJ2-7 | TRBV7-2 | TGTGCCAGCAGCTTAGGTCTCGAGCAGTACTTC | CASSLGLEQYF
NA | NA | TRBJ1-2 | TRBV19 | TGTGCCAGTAGTGGGGCCATGAGGAACTATGGCTACACCTTC | CASSGAMRNYGYTF
TRBD1 | NA | TRBJ2-2 | TRBV5-6 | TGTGCCAGCAGCTCCCGGGACAGGGGGCTGAGGACCGGGGAGCTGTTTTTT | CASSSRDRGLRTGELFF
TRBD1 | NA | TRBJ2-1 | TRBV10-3 | TGTGCCATCAGTGCCCACGGGCAAGGGGGCGATGAGCAGTTCTTC | CAISAHGQGGDEQFF
NA | NA | TRBJ2-5 | TRBV7-9 | TGTGCCAGCAGCTTAGTCCGAGAGACCCAGTACTTC | CASSLVRETQYF
NA | NA | TRBJ2-2 | TRBV27 | TGTGCCAGCAGTCCTTCCCGCGTGAACACCGGGGAGCTGTTTTTT | CASSPSRVNTGELFF
NA | NA | TRBJ2-2 | TRBV2 | TGTGCCAGCAGTGTCACCGGGGCCCACACCGGGGAGCTGTTTTTT | CASSVTGAHTGELFF
NA | NA | TRBJ2-5 | TRBV7-2 | TGTGCCAGCAGCTTAAGGGGGTTGGGGGCTGGGACCCAGTACTTC | CASSLRGLGAGTQYF
NA | NA | TRBJ1-4 | TRBV5-8 | TGTGCCAGCAGCCCAGGGTCGGCAGCAACTAATGAAAAACTGTTTTTT | CASSPGSAATNEKLFF
NA | NA | TRBJ1-3 | TRBV7-3 | TGTGCCAGCAGCTTAACAGGGTCGCCTGGAAACACCATATATTTT | CASSLTGSPGNTIYF